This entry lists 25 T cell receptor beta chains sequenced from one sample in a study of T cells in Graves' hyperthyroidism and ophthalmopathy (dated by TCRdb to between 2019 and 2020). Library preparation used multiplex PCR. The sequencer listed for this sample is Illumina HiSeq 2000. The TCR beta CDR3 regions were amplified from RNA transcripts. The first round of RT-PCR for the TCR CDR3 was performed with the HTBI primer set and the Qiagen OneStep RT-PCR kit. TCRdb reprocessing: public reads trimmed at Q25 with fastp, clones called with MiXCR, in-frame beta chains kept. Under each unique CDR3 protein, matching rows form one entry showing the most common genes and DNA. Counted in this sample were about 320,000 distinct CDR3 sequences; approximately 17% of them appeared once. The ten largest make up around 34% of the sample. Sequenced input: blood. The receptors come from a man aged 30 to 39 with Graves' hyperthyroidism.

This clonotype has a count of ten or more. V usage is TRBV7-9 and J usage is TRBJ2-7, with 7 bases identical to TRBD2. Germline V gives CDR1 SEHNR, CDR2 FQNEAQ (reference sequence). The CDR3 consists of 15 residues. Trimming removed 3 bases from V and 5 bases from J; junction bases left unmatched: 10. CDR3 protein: CASSLVSGAWNEQYF. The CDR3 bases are TGTGCCAGCAGCTTGGTAAGCGGGGCGTGGAACGAGCAGTACTTC.

The CDR3 protein is CASSQGLVRTQYF. The CDR3 nucleotides are TGTGCCAGCAGCCAAGGACTAGTGCGGACCCAGTACTTC. The chain joins TRBV14 to TRBJ2-5, with a weak D call TRBD2 (6 bases). V lost 1 base, J lost 7 bases, and 10 bases lay in between. This CDR3 contains 13 residues. Germline V gene sequence: CDR1 SGHDN, CDR2 FVKESK.

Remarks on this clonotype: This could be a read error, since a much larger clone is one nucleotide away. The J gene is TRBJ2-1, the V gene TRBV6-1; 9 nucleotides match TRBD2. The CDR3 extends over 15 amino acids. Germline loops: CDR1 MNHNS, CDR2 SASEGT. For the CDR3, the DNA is TGTGCCAGCCGTGAATCGGCTAGCGGGACGGATGAGCAGTTCTTC. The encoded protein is CASRESASGTDEQFF.

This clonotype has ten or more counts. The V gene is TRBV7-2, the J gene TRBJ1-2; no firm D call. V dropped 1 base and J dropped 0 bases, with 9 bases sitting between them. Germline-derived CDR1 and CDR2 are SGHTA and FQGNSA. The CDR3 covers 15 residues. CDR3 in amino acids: CASSLVADPNYGYTF. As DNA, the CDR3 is TGTGCCAGCAGCTTAGTTGCAGACCCTAACTATGGCTACACCTTC. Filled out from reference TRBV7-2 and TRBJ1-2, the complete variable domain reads GAGVSQSPSNKVTEKGKDVELRCDPISGHTALYWYRQSLGQGLEFLIYFQGNSAPDKSGLPSDRFSAERTGGSVSTLTIQRTQQEDSAVYLCASSLVADPNYGYTFGSGTRLTVV.

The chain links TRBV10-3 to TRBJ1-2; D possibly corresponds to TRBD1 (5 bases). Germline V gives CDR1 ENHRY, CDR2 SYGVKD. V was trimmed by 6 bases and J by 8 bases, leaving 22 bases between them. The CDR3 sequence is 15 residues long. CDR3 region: CAIRHPPDGGWGYTF. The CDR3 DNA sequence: TGTGCCATCAGACATCCCCCGGACGGGGGTTGGGGCTACACCTTC.

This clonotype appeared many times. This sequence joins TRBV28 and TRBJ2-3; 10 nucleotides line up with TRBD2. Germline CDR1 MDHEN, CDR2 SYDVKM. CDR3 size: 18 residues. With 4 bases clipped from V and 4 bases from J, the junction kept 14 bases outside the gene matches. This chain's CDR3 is CASSSWTSGPEGADTQYF. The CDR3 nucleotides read TGTGCCAGCAGTTCATGGACTAGCGGCCCCGAGGGCGCAGATACGCAGTATTTT.

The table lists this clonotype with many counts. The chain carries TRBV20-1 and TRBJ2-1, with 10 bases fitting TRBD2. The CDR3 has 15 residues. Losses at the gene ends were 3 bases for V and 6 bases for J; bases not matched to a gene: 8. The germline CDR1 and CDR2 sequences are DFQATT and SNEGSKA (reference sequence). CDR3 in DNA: TGCAGTGCTAGGTCGTGGCTAGCGGGGGTCAATGAGCAGTTCTTC. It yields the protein CSARSWLAGVNEQFF.

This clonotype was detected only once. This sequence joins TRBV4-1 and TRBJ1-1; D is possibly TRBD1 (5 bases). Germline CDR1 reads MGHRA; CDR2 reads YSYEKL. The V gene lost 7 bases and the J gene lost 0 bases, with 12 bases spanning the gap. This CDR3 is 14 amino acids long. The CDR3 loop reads CASNGGPMNTEAFF. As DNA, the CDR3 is TGCGCCAGCAACGGGGGACCGATGAACACTGAAGCTTTCTTT.

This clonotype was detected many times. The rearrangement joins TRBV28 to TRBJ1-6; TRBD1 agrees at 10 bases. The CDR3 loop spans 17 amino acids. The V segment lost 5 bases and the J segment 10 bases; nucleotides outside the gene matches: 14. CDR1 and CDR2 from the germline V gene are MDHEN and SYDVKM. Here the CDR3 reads CASSPHSGTGDDSPLHF. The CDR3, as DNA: TGTGCCAGCAGTCCTCACTCCGGGACAGGGGACGACTCACCCCTCCACTTT.

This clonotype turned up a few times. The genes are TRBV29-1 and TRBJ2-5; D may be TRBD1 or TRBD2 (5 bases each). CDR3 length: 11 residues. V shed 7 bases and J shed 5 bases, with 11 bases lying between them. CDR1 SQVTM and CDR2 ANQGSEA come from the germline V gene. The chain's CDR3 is CSAEGTETQYF. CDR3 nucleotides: TGCAGCGCCGAGGGGACGGAGACCCAGTACTTC.

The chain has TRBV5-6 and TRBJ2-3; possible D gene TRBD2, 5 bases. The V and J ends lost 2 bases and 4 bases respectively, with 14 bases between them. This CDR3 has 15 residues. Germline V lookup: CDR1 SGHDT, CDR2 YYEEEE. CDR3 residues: CASSLGLHQADTQYF. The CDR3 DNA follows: TGTGCCAGCAGCTTAGGACTCCATCAGGCAGATACGCAGTATTTT.

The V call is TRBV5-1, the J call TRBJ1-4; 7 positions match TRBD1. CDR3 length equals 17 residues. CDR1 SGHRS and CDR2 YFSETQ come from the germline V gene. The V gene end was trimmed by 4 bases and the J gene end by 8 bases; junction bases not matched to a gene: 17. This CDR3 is CASSPRDSPSFSEKLFF. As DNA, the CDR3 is TGCGCCAGCAGCCCCCGGGACAGTCCCTCCTTCTCGGAAAAACTGTTTTTT.

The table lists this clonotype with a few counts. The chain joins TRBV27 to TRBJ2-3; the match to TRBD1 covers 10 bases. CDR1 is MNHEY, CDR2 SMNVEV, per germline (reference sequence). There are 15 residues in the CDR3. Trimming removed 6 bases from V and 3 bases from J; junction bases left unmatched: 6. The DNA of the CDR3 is TGTGCCAGCAGGAGCCCGGGACAGGGGACAGATACGCAGTATTTT. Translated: CASRSPGQGTDTQYF.

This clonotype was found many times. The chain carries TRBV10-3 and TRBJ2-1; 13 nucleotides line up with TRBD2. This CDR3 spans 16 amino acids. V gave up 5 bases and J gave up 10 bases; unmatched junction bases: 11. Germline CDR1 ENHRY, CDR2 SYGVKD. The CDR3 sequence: CAISNPVGLAGPEQFF. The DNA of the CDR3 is TGTGCCATCAGTAATCCCGTGGGACTAGCGGGACCCGAGCAGTTCTTC.

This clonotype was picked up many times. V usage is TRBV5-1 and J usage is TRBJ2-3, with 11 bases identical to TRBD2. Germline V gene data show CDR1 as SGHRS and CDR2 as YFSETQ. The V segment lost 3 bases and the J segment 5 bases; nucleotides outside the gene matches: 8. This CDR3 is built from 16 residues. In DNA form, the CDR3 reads TGCGCCAGCAGCTCCGCCCCCGGACTAGCGGGAGATACGCAGTATTTT. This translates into CASSSAPGLAGDTQYF.

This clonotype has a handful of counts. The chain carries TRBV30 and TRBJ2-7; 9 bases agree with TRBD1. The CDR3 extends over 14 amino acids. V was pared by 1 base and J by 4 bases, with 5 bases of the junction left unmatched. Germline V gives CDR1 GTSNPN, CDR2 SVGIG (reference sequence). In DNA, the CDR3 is TGTGCCTGGAGTGCCGGGACAGGGCTGTACGAGCAGTACTTC. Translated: CAWSAGTGLYEQYF.

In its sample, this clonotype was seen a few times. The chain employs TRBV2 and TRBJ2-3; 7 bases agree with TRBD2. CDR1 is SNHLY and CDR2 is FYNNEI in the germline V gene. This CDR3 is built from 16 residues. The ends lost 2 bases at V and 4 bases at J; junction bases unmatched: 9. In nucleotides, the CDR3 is TGTGCCAGCAGTGAAAGGTTGACTAGCTCCCCAGATACGCAGTATTTT. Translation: CASSERLTSSPDTQYF.

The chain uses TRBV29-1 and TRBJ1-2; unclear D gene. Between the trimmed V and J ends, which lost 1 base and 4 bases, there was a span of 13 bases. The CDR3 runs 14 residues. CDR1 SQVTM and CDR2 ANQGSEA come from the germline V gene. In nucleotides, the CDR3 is TGCAGCGTTGAAGGGGGAGAAGAGGCCTATGGCTACACCTTC. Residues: CSVEGGEEAYGYTF. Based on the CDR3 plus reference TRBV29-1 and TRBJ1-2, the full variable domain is SAVISQKPSRDICQRGTSLTIQCQVDSQVTMMFWYRQQPGQSLTLIATANQGSEATYESGFVIDKFPISRPNLTFSTLTVSNMSPEDSSIYLCSVEGGEEAYGYTFGSGTRLTVV.

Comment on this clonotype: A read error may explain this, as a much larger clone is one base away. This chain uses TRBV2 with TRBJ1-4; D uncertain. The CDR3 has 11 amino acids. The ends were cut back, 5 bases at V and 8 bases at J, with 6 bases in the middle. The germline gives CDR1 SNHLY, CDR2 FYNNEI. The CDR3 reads CASSTREKLFF. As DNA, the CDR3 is TGTGCCAGCAGTACGCGGGAAAAACTGTTTTTT.

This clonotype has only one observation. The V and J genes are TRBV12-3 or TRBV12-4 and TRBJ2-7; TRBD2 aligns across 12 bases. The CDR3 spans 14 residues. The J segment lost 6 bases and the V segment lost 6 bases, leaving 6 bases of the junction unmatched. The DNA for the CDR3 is TGTGCCAGCAGCCCCGGACTAGCGGGGTCCGAGCAGTACTTC. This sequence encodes CASSPGLAGSEQYF.

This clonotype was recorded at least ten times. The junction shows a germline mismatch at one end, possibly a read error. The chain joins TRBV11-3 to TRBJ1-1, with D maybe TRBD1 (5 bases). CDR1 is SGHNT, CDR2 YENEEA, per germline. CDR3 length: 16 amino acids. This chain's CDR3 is CASSPRMGRLNTVAFF. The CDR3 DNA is TGTGCCAGCAGCCCACGGATGGGACGGCTGAACACTGTAGCTTTCTTT.

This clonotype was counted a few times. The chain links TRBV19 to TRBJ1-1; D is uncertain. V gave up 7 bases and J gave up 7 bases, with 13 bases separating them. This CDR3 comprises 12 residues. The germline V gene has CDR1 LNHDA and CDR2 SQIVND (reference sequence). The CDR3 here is CASTLPGIEAFF. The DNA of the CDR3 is TGTGCCAGTACCTTACCGGGGATTGAAGCTTTCTTT.

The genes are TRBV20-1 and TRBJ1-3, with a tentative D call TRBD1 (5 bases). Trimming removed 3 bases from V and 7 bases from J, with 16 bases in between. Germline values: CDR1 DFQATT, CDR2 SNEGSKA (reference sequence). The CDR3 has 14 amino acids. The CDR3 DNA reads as TGCAGTGCTAGCAGGGTTGGATATGGGAACACCATATATTTT. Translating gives CSASRVGYGNTIYF.

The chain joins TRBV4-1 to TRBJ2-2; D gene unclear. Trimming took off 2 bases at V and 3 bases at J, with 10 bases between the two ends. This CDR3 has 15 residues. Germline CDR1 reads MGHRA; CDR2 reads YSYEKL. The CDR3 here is CASSQRTRDTGELFF. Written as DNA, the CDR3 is TGCGCCAGCAGCCAAAGGACCCGGGACACCGGGGAGCTGTTTTTT.

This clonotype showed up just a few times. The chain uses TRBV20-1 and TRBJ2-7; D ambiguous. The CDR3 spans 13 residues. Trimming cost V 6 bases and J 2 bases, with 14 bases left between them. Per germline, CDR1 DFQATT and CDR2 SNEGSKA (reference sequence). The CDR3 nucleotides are TGCAGTGCACCTCCGGCGGATACCTACGAGCAGTACTTC. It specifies CSAPPADTYEQYF.